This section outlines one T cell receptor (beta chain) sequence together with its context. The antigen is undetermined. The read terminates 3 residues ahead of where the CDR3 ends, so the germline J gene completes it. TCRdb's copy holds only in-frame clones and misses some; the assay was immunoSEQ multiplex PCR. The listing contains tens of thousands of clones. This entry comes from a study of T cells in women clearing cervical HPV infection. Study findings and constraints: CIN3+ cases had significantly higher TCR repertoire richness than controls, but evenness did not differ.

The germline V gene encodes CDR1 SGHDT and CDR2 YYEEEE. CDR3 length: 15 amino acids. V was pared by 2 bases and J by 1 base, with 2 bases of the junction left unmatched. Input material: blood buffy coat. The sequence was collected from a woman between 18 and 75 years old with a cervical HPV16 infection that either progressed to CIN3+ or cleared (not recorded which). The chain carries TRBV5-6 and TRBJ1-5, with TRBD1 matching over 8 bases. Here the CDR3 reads CASSFWTGSNQPQHF. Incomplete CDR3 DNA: TGTGCCAGCAGCTTCTGGACAGGGAGCAATCAGCCC. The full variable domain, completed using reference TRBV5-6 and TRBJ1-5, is DAGVTQSPTHLIKTRGQQVTLRCSPKSGHDTVSWYQQALGQGPQFIFQYYEEEERQRGNFPDRFSGHQFPNYSSELNVNALLLGDSALYLCASSFWTGSNQPQHFGDGTRLSIL.